Here is one T cell receptor beta chain with its context. Its binding antigen is unknown. Within one base of it there is no much larger clone, and no base qualities were kept. The donors were healthy, HIV-negative adults with no recently reported acute infections or vaccinations. Every donor was a Caucasian adult residing in Nashville, Tennessee, USA. For unsorted samples, 90 million or so PBMCs were counted, and genomic DNA was extracted using the QIAamp DNA Blood Mini kit. Blood was obtained by leukapheresis, after which PBMCs were separated by Ficoll-Histopaque density gradient centrifugation and cryopreserved in liquid nitrogen vapor phase. This sample stems from a study of shared clonotypes between healthy human individuals (dated by TCRdb to the early 2020s). Concerning the study at large: The cohort included three men and a couple of women between 18 and 49 years of age. The study deeply sequenced blood TCR repertoires of about five healthy adults to estimate repertoire size and the extent of clonotype sharing between individuals. Between about 0.85 and 8.9 billion PBMCs per donor were obtained by leukapheresis. To increase sequencing depth and limit assay-specific biases, TCR repertoire library preparation and sequencing were carried out by different laboratories using diverse techniques.

The study at large found these results: The genetic and exposure-history diversity represented was limited by the small number of donors. Sampling was restricted to blood, and TCR repertoires in tissues likely differ from the TCR repertoires found in blood. Based on pairwise subsampling, the degree of clonotype sharing among donors was expected to be affected by sequencing depth.

The V end loses 7 bases and the J end loses 0 bases, and a stretch of 33 bases separates them. The CDR3 covers 21 residues, taking in both the cysteine and the phenylalanine. Only the CDR3 part of the read is kept: 63 bases, read in frame from the first base. From a lookup of the germline V gene, CDR1 and CDR2 are MDHEN and SYDVKM. TCR CDR3 regions were amplified from genomic DNA by multiplex PCR using the deep immunoSEQ assay. Genomic DNA extracted from each cell subset was distributed evenly over all wells of several immunoSEQ 96-well plates, and each plate served as one replicate. For unsorted PBMC, approximately 0.3 ug of genomic DNA, equivalent to around 33,000 T cell genomes, went into each replicate PCR. Ten immunoSEQ deep assay plates were used to sequence unsorted PBMC genomic DNA. The purified libraries were quantified using a Qubit 3.0 fluorometer, sized with a Bioanalyzer 2100, and then quantified again using the KAPA Library Quantification kit. A separate single-read 150-cycle Illumina NextSeq 550 flow cell was used to sequence each immunoSEQ 96-well plate. The original methods were these. Because the immunoSEQ output included only junctional sequences and no quality scores, the filtering could not be the same as the filtering used for full-length reads. Sequences were annotated with PyIR, a Python wrapper for IgBLAST v1.9, and V/J genes and CDR3 were assigned using IMGT germline references. Reads were filtered out if the reads had weak V/J assignments (E-value above 1e-6), no CDR3, stop codons, out-of-frame junctions, or ambiguous translated residues. V3J clonotypes were defined by identical inferred V gene, J gene, and CDR3 amino acid sequence. To compute the percentage overlap between repertoires, the number of shared unique clonotypes was divided by the size of the smaller repertoire. Richness of each repertoire was evaluated using RTK rarefaction, the Chao1 estimator, and Recon v2.1 estimates of unobserved clonotypes. TCRdb provides this immuneACCESS table in a form limited to in-frame rearrangements. Some clones are lacking; in checked studies, under half of them reflect an unresolved V gene, and why the rest are absent is not known. V, J and clone size derive from that table, while D and trimming were established from the DNA sequence. For this sample the table gives about 600,000 clones, of which about 80% were detected only once. The top ten constitute 12% of the sample.

Sequenced input: PBMCs. The rearranged segments are TRBV28 and TRBJ1-1; TRBD1 is a possible D gene, resting on 5 matching bases. The TCR was taken from a woman aged 40-49 years in good health. Some clones in this sample may be carry-over from other donors' samples. The nucleotide sequence reads as follows: TGTGCCAGCAAATTAGGATATACACAGGTGGGGCTTCCTCACATGAACACTGAAGCTTTCTTT. Its translation is CASKLGYTQVGLPHMNTEAFF.